Below are 4 T cell receptor beta chains sequenced from a single sample in a study of CD8+ T cells in alopecia areata. The treatment is: oral pan-JAK inhibitor, 5-10 mg twice daily. cDNA prepared by RNA extraction and subsequent reverse transcription served as the template for sequencing. The method was immunoSEQ multiplex PCR; TCRdb's version includes in-frame clones alone and lacks a portion of them. The sample shows 100,000 to 150,000 clones, around 60% of them seen only once. The sequences come from CD4+ T cells sorted from blood, collected at week 4, from a patient treated with tofacitinib. These receptors all come from a human donor with alopecia areata.

V and J are TRBV5-4 and TRBJ2-6; D gene unclear. Germline V gives CDR1 SGHNT, CDR2 YYREEE (reference sequence). The germline V and J ends were trimmed by 0 bases and 0 bases, with 4 bases remaining between them. The CDR3 length is 15 residues. CDR3 region: CASSLDSSGANVLTF. CDR3 sequence (DNA): TGTGCCAGCAGCTTGGACAGCTCTGGGGCCAACGTCCTGACTTTC.

The chain couples TRBV7-2 to TRBJ2-7; D unclear. Between the trimmed V and J ends, which lost 8 bases and 6 bases, there was a span of 14 bases. The CDR3 totals 12 residues. CDR1 SGHTA and CDR2 FQGNSA come from the germline V gene. The DNA for the CDR3 is TGTGCCAGCCACTCTCCGAAAATCGAGCAGTACTTC. This sequence encodes CASHSPKIEQYF. The whole variable domain, remainder taken from reference TRBV7-2 and TRBJ2-7, is GAGVSQSPSNKVTEKGKDVELRCDPISGHTALYWYRQSLGQGLEFLIYFQGNSAPDKSGLPSDRFSAERTGGSVSTLTIQRTQQEDSAVYLCASHSPKIEQYFGPGTRLTVT.

The chain combines TRBV6-6 with TRBJ2-7; possibly TRBD2 for D (6 bases). CDR1 is MNHNY and CDR2 is SVGAGI in the germline V gene (reference sequence). The CDR3 spans 13 residues. V gave up 5 bases and J gave up 6 bases, with 14 bases separating them. Here the CDR3 DNA reads TGTGCCAGCAGTCGCGGGACCTCAGGCGAGCAGTACTTC. This encodes CASSRGTSGEQYF.

The chain employs TRBV29-1 and TRBJ2-2; tentatively, D is TRBD1 (5 bases). The CDR3 is 15 residues long. The germline CDR1 and CDR2 sequences are SQVTM and ANQGSEA. V was shortened by 7 bases and J by 4 bases, with 19 bases between the two germline ends. CDR3 region: CSAAVAGPGTGELFF. The CDR3 DNA reads as TGCAGCGCCGCAGTTGCAGGGCCTGGCACCGGGGAGCTGTTTTTT.